Following are 16 T cell receptor beta chains from one sample sequenced in a study of shared clonotypes between healthy human individuals. Method: immunoSEQ multiplex PCR; TCRdb's copy keeps in-frame clones and lacks some. The data hold 2 million to 2.5 million clones, with more than 85% observed a single time. Specimen: naive CD4+ T cells from PBMCs. Subset of the sample: CD45RA+ positively selected. The receptors here all came from a man between 18 and 29 years old in good health. Some clones in this sample may be carry-over from other donors' samples.

The rearrangement uses TRBV25-1 and TRBJ2-3; D remains ambiguous. This CDR3 region has 14 residues. Trimming removed 3 bases from V and 2 bases from J, with 9 bases in between. Per the germline V gene, CDR1 is MGHDK and CDR2 is SYGVNS. Here the CDR3 reads CASSEEHSTDTQYF. Here the CDR3 DNA reads TGTGCCAGCAGTGAGGAACACTCCACAGATACGCAGTATTTT.

This rearrangement joins TRBV30 to TRBJ2-6; possibly TRBD1 for D (6 bases). This CDR3 region has 18 residues. Trimming took off 8 bases at V and 0 bases at J, with 23 bases between the two ends. Germline V gene sequence: CDR1 GTSNPN, CDR2 SVGIG (reference sequence). The CDR3 DNA reads TGTGCCGGGACCCTATTGACAGGCGCCGGCTCTGGGGCCAACGTCCTGACTTTC. Translating gives CAGTLLTGAGSGANVLTF.

This chain uses TRBV15 with TRBJ1-1, with D uncertain. Per the germline V gene, CDR1 is LNHNV and CDR2 is YYDKDF (reference sequence). The CDR3 is 14 residues long. V gave up 6 bases and J gave up 2 bases, with 13 bases separating them. The CDR3 coding sequence is TGTGCCACCAGGGCAGAGCACCTAAACACTGAAGCTTTCTTT. Translation: CATRAEHLNTEAFF.

The chain uses TRBV27 and TRBJ1-3, with D perhaps TRBD1 (6 bases). V lost 7 bases, J lost 1 base, and 17 bases lay in between. The CDR3 has 16 amino acids. CDR1 MNHEY and CDR2 SMNVEV come from the germline V gene (reference sequence). The CDR3 DNA follows: TGTGCCAGCACCGCCGGGGGGGCGCGATCTGGAAACACCATATATTTT. Protein sequence: CASTAGGARSGNTIYF.

As regards this clone: Other DNA sequences in this specimen translate into the identical CDR3. The V gene is TRBV7-9, the J gene TRBJ2-3; D may match TRBD1 or TRBD2 (6 bases each). This CDR3 is built from 15 residues. Per germline, CDR1 SEHNR and CDR2 FQNEAQ (reference sequence). With 1 base removed from V and 0 bases from J, the gap between germline ends came to 8 bases. The CDR3 sequence is CASSLGGTSTDTQYF. CDR3 in DNA: TGTGCCAGCAGCTTAGGCGGGACAAGCACAGATACGCAGTATTTT. Supplemented by reference TRBV7-9 and TRBJ2-3, the full variable domain reads DTGVSQNPRHKITKRGQNVTFRCDPISEHNRLYWYRQTLGQGPEFLTYFQNEAQLEKSRLLSDRFSAERPKGSFSTLEIQRTEQGDSAMYLCASSLGGTSTDTQYFGPGTRLTVL.

This sequence joins TRBV30 and TRBJ1-5; no definite D call. With 1 base removed from V and 0 bases from J, the gap between germline ends came to 10 bases. There are 15 residues in the CDR3. The germline CDR1 and CDR2 sequences are GTSNPN and SVGIG (reference sequence). Here the CDR3 reads CAWSADVYSNQPQHF. The CDR3 nucleotides read TGTGCCTGGAGTGCTGATGTATATAGCAATCAGCCCCAGCATTTT.

This chain connects TRBV7-2 to TRBJ1-1; D call uncertain. The germline V gene has CDR1 SGHTA and CDR2 FQGNSA. CDR3 length: 18 amino acids. V was clipped by 4 bases and J by 0 bases, with 21 bases between them. The CDR3 sequence: CASSWAPAGTAMNTEAFF. CDR3 sequence (DNA): TGTGCCAGCAGCTGGGCCCCCGCGGGCACGGCGATGAACACTGAAGCTTTCTTT.

The V and J genes are TRBV7-3 and TRBJ2-5; D is possibly TRBD1 (5 bases). This CDR3 has 13 residues. Germline V gene data show CDR1 as SGHTA and CDR2 as FQGTGA. V was shortened by 3 bases and J by 7 bases, with 12 bases between the two germline ends. The CDR3 coding sequence is TGTGCCAGCAGCTTGGGGCCACGCGGGACCCAGTACTTC. It codes for CASSLGPRGTQYF.

DNA of the CDR3: TGCAGCCCGGACCCGGGCGGGAGGGTGGACGAGCAGTACTTC. It encodes CSPDPGGRVDEQYF. This chain links TRBV29-1 with TRBJ2-7; 9 bases match TRBD2. The ends lost 8 bases at V and 5 bases at J; junction bases unmatched: 13. This CDR3 is built from 14 residues. Germline CDR1 is SQVTM and CDR2 is ANQGSEA.

This chain connects TRBV11-3 to TRBJ2-7; a possible D gene is TRBD2 (6 bases). Deletions cut 5 bases from V and 1 base from J, with 15 bases between. CDR3 length equals 15 residues. CDR1 is SGHNT, CDR2 YENEEA, per germline. The CDR3 region is CASSIGGTVSYEQYF. In nucleotides, the CDR3 is TGTGCCAGCAGCATCGGGGGAACAGTGTCCTACGAGCAGTACTTC.

This chain links TRBV28 with TRBJ1-1; D is uncertain. V dropped 2 bases and J dropped 10 bases, with 11 bases sitting between them. Germline V lookup: CDR1 MDHEN, CDR2 SYDVKM. The CDR3 is made up of 12 amino acids. The CDR3 is CASSLVSPGAFF. The CDR3 nucleotides are TGTGCCAGCAGTTTAGTAAGCCCCGGAGCTTTCTTT.

The chain is built from TRBV28 and TRBJ1-2; D unclear. V lost 5 bases and J lost 8, with 21 bases in between. Germline lookup yields CDR1 MDHEN and CDR2 SYDVKM. The CDR3 contains 15 residues. The CDR3: CASSAFAKGGSGYTF. The CDR3 DNA sequence: TGTGCCAGCAGTGCCTTTGCGAAGGGTGGGTCGGGCTACACCTTC.

V is TRBV9 and J is TRBJ2-1, with TRBD2 matching over 10 bases. Germline CDR1 is SGDLS and CDR2 is YYNGEE. V was clipped by 3 bases and J by 3 bases; unmatched bases: 3. The CDR3 spans 15 residues. In nucleotides, the CDR3 is TGTGCCAGCAGCGCCGGGACTAGCGACTACAATGAGCAGTTCTTC. This codes for CASSAGTSDYNEQFF.

V and J are TRBV10-3 and TRBJ2-7; TRBD1 aligns across 9 bases. The germline gives CDR1 ENHRY, CDR2 SYGVKD. The V segment lost 3 bases and the J segment 2 bases; nucleotides outside the gene matches: 5. The CDR3 loop spans 15 amino acids. The CDR3, as DNA: TGTGCCATCAGTGAAGGGGACAGGGTAGCCTACGAGCAGTACTTC. It codes for CAISEGDRVAYEQYF.

This clone appeared a single time. This rearrangement joins TRBV5-1 to TRBJ1-3, with 9 bases lining up with TRBD1. This CDR3 region has 16 residues. CDR1 and CDR2 from the germline V gene are SGHRS and YFSETQ. Trimming took 4 bases from V and 6 from J; bases not matched to a gene: 11. Here the CDR3 reads CASSPYTGGDQNTIYF. The CDR3 coding sequence is TGCGCCAGCAGCCCATATACAGGGGGCGATCAAAACACCATATATTTT.

The chain is built from TRBV6-4 and TRBJ1-4, with 10 bases matching TRBD1. CDR1 is MRHNA and CDR2 is SNTAGT in the germline V gene. V trimming: 6 bases; J trimming: 6 bases; junction bases outside the gene matches: 4. The CDR3 has 14 amino acids. The CDR3 DNA sequence: TGTGCCAGCAGACCGGGACAGGGGCATGAAAAACTGTTTTTT. Protein sequence: CASRPGQGHEKLFF.